This T cell receptor (beta chain) appears in the sequencing data of a study of shared T cell receptors in the human thymus. In germline, CDR1 is LGHNA, CDR2 YSLEER. The CDR3 spans 15 residues. V lost 4 bases, J lost 0 bases, and 6 bases stayed unmatched. Using immunoSEQ multiplex PCR, the repertoire was profiled, and TCRdb retains in-frame clones only, with some absent. The sample shows hundreds of thousands of clones, around 78% of them seen only once. In addition, the sample was reused for a study of human thymus T cells. That publication notes: The sample donors, healthy Finnish infants, were having corrective surgery for congenital heart defects. Resected material from corrective heart surgery provided the thymus tissue analysed. Related reports documented highly overlapping thymic repertoires among unrelated individuals.

The chain couples TRBV4-3 to TRBJ2-7; 7 bases are a match to TRBD1. Sequenced input: thymocytes. The sequence derives from a boy under two years old with a congenital heart defect. The CDR3 DNA is TGCGCCAGCAGCCTAACCCGGGACAGCTCCTACGAGCAGTACTTC. It codes for CASSLTRDSSYEQYF.